A selection of T cell receptor beta chains follows, all from one sample in a study. A single record per CDR3 protein comes from TCRdb applying MiXCR to the multiplex PCR reads. The sample contains about 290 distinct CDR3 sequences, around 15% of which appear only once. Material: tumor-infiltrating Tregs sorted from the breast tumor. All receptors derive from a female donor with breast cancer. The CDR3 runs from the conserved cysteine through the conserved F or W. Where a row states a size, it is once, few, many or the class of an expanded clone; other rows omit it.

V: TRBV12-3/TRBV12-4; size: large; CDR3: CASSLSWDAVGYTF
V: TRBV12-3/TRBV12-4; size: large; CDR3: CASRSGPSYGYTF
V: TRBV12-3/TRBV12-4; size: large; CDR3: CASSLGQANYGYTF
V: TRBV12-3/TRBV12-4; size: .; CDR3: CASSLRPGSYTF
V: TRBV12-3/TRBV12-4; size: hyperexpanded; CDR3: CASSPTNAIYGYTF
V: TRBV12-3/TRBV12-4; size: .; CDR3: CASRRTEGYGYTF
V: TRBV12-3/TRBV12-4; size: hyperexpanded; CDR3: CASSQTAYGYTF
V: TRBV12-3/TRBV12-4; size: large; CDR3: CASSSRRRSNYGYTF
V: TRBV12-3/TRBV12-4; size: many; CDR3: CASSQRDYGYTF
V: TRBV12-3/TRBV12-4; size: large; CDR3: CASRHGQGGYGYTF
V: TRBV12-3/TRBV12-4; size: large; CDR3: CASSFITGTVYGYTF
V: TRBV12-3/TRBV12-4; size: many; CDR3: CASSRGHYGYTF
V: TRBV12-3/TRBV12-4; size: large; CDR3: CASSTGTQAVYGYTF
V: TRBV12-3/TRBV12-4; size: large; CDR3: CASSRDAGKYGYTF
V: TRBV12-3/TRBV12-4; size: large; CDR3: CASSQANYGYTF
V: TRBV12-3/TRBV12-4; size: hyperexpanded; CDR3: CASGPRPNYGYTF
V: TRBV12-3/TRBV12-4; size: .; CDR3: CASIRDRGGYGYTF
V: TRBV12-3/TRBV12-4; size: large; CDR3: CASSLRPNYGYTF
V: TRBV12-3/TRBV12-4; size: large; CDR3: CASSFRGHYGYTF
V: TRBV12-3/TRBV12-4; size: .; CDR3: CASSRDRGGYGYTF